A single sample gave rise to the 13 T cell receptor beta chains below, sequenced in a study of T-cell memory formation after mild COVID-19. TCRdb reanalysed the 5' RACE reads using MiXCR and keeps one entry per CDR3 protein. Here the sample spans approximately 250,000 distinct CDR3 sequences, over 15% being singletons. Sequenced: PBMCs or a T cell subset sorted from them (not recorded which). All receptors come from a man younger than 30 who had mild COVID-19 (a few samples of this study predate the infection). Cell type and time point are not known.

In DNA, the CDR3 is TGCAGTGCTAGAGAACAGACCGACGAGCAGTACTTC. Translating gives CSAREQTDEQYF. The chain combines TRBV20-1 with TRBJ2-7; D remains unclear. V lost 0 bases, J lost 5 bases, and 8 bases lay in between. Looked up from germline, CDR1 is DFQATT and CDR2 is SNEGSKA (reference sequence). The CDR3 is 12 residues long.

The chain joins TRBV25-1 to TRBJ1-2, with 8 positions matching TRBD1. Per the germline V gene, CDR1 is MGHDK and CDR2 is SYGVNS. CDR3 size: 15 residues. Trimming cost V 6 bases and J 7 bases; bases outside gene matches: 13. The CDR3 DNA reads TGTGCCAGCAGCCGGACAGGGTTCGCGGTGGGTGGCTACACCTTC. This sequence encodes CASSRTGFAVGGYTF.

This clonotype appeared a few times. V usage is TRBV20-1 and J usage is TRBJ1-5; possible D gene TRBD1, 5 bases. Between the trimmed V and J ends, which lost 6 bases and 1 base, there was a span of 16 bases. The CDR3 is 15 amino acids. Germline V CDR1 and CDR2: DFQATT, SNEGSKA (reference sequence). CDR3 nucleotides: TGCAGTGCCAGCCCCAGGGTCGGGAGCAATCAGCCCCAGCATTTT. Amino acid sequence: CSASPRVGSNQPQHF.

The chain links TRBV7-2 to TRBJ1-1; unclear D gene. There are 14 residues in the CDR3. Germline CDR1 SGHTA, CDR2 FQGNSA. Trimming took off 1 base at V and 1 base at J, with 7 bases between the two ends. CDR3: CASSLGPANTEAFF. CDR3 coding DNA: TGTGCCAGCAGCTTAGGCCCAGCGAACACTGAAGCTTTCTTT.

V gene TRBV7-2 combines with J gene TRBJ1-2; 7 nucleotides align to TRBD1. This CDR3 spans 15 amino acids. Germline loops: CDR1 SGHTA, CDR2 FQGNSA. Trimming removed 4 bases from V and 4 bases from J; junction bases left unmatched: 9. The CDR3 spells CASSSSTGSFYGYTF. CDR3 bases: TGTGCCAGCAGCTCTTCGACAGGGAGCTTCTATGGCTACACCTTC.

This clonotype was seen only once. This chain connects TRBV20-1 to TRBJ2-7; D not resolved. Germline loops: CDR1 DFQATT, CDR2 SNEGSKA (reference sequence). The CDR3 runs 14 residues. The V gene lost 6 bases and the J gene lost 2 bases, with 17 bases spanning the gap. Here the CDR3 DNA reads TGCAGTGCAAAGAGACCCGTGTCCACCTACGAGCAGTACTTC. It codes for CSAKRPVSTYEQYF.

There are a few counts of this clonotype. The rearrangement joins TRBV24-1 to TRBJ2-1; TRBD1 is a possible D gene (5 bases). The CDR3 has 16 residues. CDR1 is KGHDR, CDR2 SFDVKD, per germline. The V end was cut by 2 bases, the J end by 7 bases, with 17 bases between. Written as DNA, the CDR3 is TGTGCCACCAGTGATTCGGGTAGGGGATCGGCGAATGAGCAGTTCTTC. Protein sequence: CATSDSGRGSANEQFF.

This clonotype occurred once. The genes are TRBV12-3 or TRBV12-4 and TRBJ1-3; 8 positions agree with TRBD1. The CDR3 is 18 amino acids. V shed 5 bases and J 0 bases; nucleotides not matched to a gene: 12. The CDR3 sequence: CASSPRPGQVPSGNTIYF. The CDR3 region has the DNA TGTGCCAGCAGTCCCCGTCCGGGACAGGTCCCCTCTGGAAACACCATATATTTT.

V usage is TRBV10-3 and J usage is TRBJ2-7; no clear D gene. The length of the CDR3 is 11 residues. V dropped 10 bases and J dropped 7 bases, with 14 bases sitting between them. Germline CDR1 ENHRY, CDR2 SYGVKD. CDR3 in DNA: TGTGCCACTGGGGTCCCTCGGGAGCAGTACTTC. This codes for CATGVPREQYF.

The V gene is TRBV4-1, the J gene TRBJ2-2; TRBD1 matches 10 bases. The germline V gene encodes CDR1 MGHRA and CDR2 YSYEKL. The trim removed 1 base at V and 3 bases at J, leaving 5 bases unmatched. CDR3 length: 17 residues. In DNA form, the CDR3 reads TGCGCCAGCAGCCAAGCGGGGGGACAGGGGTACACCGGGGAGCTGTTTTTT. It yields the protein CASSQAGGQGYTGELFF.

In this sample, this clonotype turned up many times. The chain links TRBV2 to TRBJ2-1; no clear D. V lost 5 bases and J 12 bases, leaving 14 bases between the germline ends. Germline V gene data show CDR1 as SNHLY and CDR2 as FYNNEI. The CDR3 totals 12 residues. The CDR3 sequence is CASSSSDVGQFF. The CDR3, as DNA: TGTGCCAGCAGTTCGTCGGACGTAGGGCAGTTCTTC.

This clonotype was observed a handful of times. The chain is built from TRBV10-2 and TRBJ2-3; the match to TRBD1 covers 9 bases. The CDR3 extends over 15 amino acids. In germline, CDR1 is WSHSY, CDR2 SAAADI. V dropped 6 bases and J dropped 6; count of bases not matched to a gene: 10. For the CDR3, the DNA is TGCGCCAGCAGCGACGGGACAGGGTTGTCGGATACGCAGTATTTT. It is translated as CASSDGTGLSDTQYF.

The chain employs TRBV5-1 and TRBJ1-3, with TRBD1 as a possible D gene (5 bases). The CDR3 is 14 amino acids. With 4 bases removed from V and 4 bases from J, the gap between germline ends came to 12 bases. Germline V gene lookup returns CDR1 SGHRS and CDR2 YFSETQ. The CDR3 loop reads CASSQEGAGNTIYF. In DNA form, the CDR3 reads TGCGCCAGCAGCCAGGAAGGGGCAGGAAACACCATATATTTT.